This passage covers 22 T cell receptor beta chains from one sample sequenced in a study of Ad26.COV2.S vaccination and SARS-CoV-2 variants. Profiled with immunoSEQ multiplex PCR; TCRdb holds only in-frame clones, not every one. The data contain approximately 400,000 clones, around 90% of them singletons. Specimen: peripheral blood, collected after recovery from COVID-19. These receptors came from a human donor who had recovered from COVID-19.

The V call is TRBV29-1, the J call TRBJ2-1, with TRBD2 identical over 10 bases. In germline, CDR1 is SQVTM, CDR2 ANQGSEA. Unmatched junction bases numbered 4, after V lost 3 bases and J lost 5 bases. The CDR3 spans 14 residues. CDR3 region: CSVDLGLADNEQFF. Here the CDR3 DNA reads TGCAGCGTTGATTTAGGACTAGCGGACAATGAGCAGTTCTTC.

J is TRBJ1-3 and V is TRBV18; D is perhaps TRBD1 (6 bases). The CDR3 spans 17 residues. Germline V gives CDR1 KGHSH, CDR2 LQKENI. V was cut by 0 bases and J by 2 bases, with 14 bases left in between. The CDR3 loop reads CASSPPTTRDTGNTIYF. CDR3 coding DNA: TGTGCCAGCTCACCACCGACAACCCGGGACACTGGAAACACCATATATTTT.

J is TRBJ2-7 and V is TRBV5-4; a possible D gene is TRBD1 (6 bases). The CDR3 totals 15 residues. Germline V gene data show CDR1 as SGHNT and CDR2 as YYREEE (reference sequence). Trimming stripped 1 base from V and 2 bases from J, with 13 bases between. Here the CDR3 DNA reads TGTGCCAGCAGCTTGCCGAAACAGGGAACCTACGAGCAGTACTTC. Translated, it gives CASSLPKQGTYEQYF.

This CDR3 is CASSGGGGSSYEQYF. CDR3 sequence (DNA): TGTGCCAGCAGTGGGGGCGGGGGAAGCTCCTACGAGCAGTACTTC. The chain uses TRBV25-1 and TRBJ2-7, with 7 bases fitting TRBD2. The CDR3 has 15 amino acids. V was clipped by 4 bases and J by 0 bases; unmatched bases: 6. Germline V gene lookup returns CDR1 MGHDK and CDR2 SYGVNS.

This chain joins TRBV5-1 and TRBJ2-7, with TRBD1 matching 12 bases. CDR3 length equals 17 residues. Germline-derived CDR1 and CDR2 are SGHRS and YFSETQ. After removal of 2 bases from V and 4 bases from J, the junction contained 10 bases not matched to a gene. The CDR3 loop is CASSFFSPGQGAYEQYF. The CDR3, as DNA: TGCGCCAGCAGCTTTTTTTCCCCGGGACAGGGGGCTTACGAGCAGTACTTC.

This sequence joins TRBV7-2 and TRBJ1-2; possibly TRBD1 for D (6 bases). V was trimmed by 6 bases and J by 4 bases, leaving 12 bases between them. The CDR3 sequence is 13 residues long. CDR1 and CDR2 (germline): SGHTA, FQGNSA. CDR3 coding DNA: TGTGCCAGCAGACCCGGACAGCCCTATGGCTACACCTTC. It specifies CASRPGQPYGYTF.

For this clone: The sample has other DNA sequences that encode this CDR3 too. The chain has TRBV5-1 and TRBJ2-2; 7 nucleotides align to TRBD2. V shed 0 bases, J shed 0 bases, and the junction held 2 bases outside the gene matches. Germline CDR1 is SGHRS and CDR2 is YFSETQ. There are 16 residues in the CDR3. CDR3 amino acids: CASSLGLAANTGELFF. CDR3 DNA: TGCGCCAGCAGCTTGGGCCTAGCGGCGAACACCGGGGAGCTGTTTTTT.

V gene TRBV19 combines with J gene TRBJ2-7; TRBD2 agrees at 9 bases. The CDR3 totals 14 residues. In germline, CDR1 is LNHDA, CDR2 SQIVND (reference sequence). Trimming removed 1 base from V and 3 bases from J; junction bases left unmatched: 1. CDR3 residues: CASSIVAGDYEQYF. The CDR3 bases are TGTGCCAGTAGTATAGTAGCGGGGGACTACGAGCAGTACTTC. The variable domain in full, completed from reference TRBV19 and TRBJ2-7, reads DGGITQSPKYLFRKEGQNVTLSCEQNLNHDAMYWYRQDPGQGLRLIYYSQIVNDFQKGDIAEGYSVSREKKESFPLTVTSAQKNPTAFYLCASSIVAGDYEQYFGPGTRLTVT.

The J gene is TRBJ1-1, the V gene TRBV11-2, with a weak D call TRBD1 (5 bases). The ends were cut back, 0 bases at V and 1 base at J, with 9 bases in the middle. Germline V gene data show CDR1 as SGHAT and CDR2 as FQNNGV. This CDR3 contains 15 residues. CDR3 nucleotides: TGTGCCAGCAGCTTAGAAGGGGCAAAGAACACTGAAGCTTTCTTT. Translation: CASSLEGAKNTEAFF.

CDR3: CASSEAGTDNYGYTF. The CDR3, as DNA: TGTGCCAGCAGCGAAGCCGGGACAGATAACTATGGCTACACCTTC. The chain is built from TRBV5-6 and TRBJ1-2; 7 bases match TRBD1. The CDR3 extends over 15 amino acids. CDR1 and CDR2 from the germline V gene are SGHDT and YYEEEE. The trim removed 4 bases at V and 1 base at J, leaving 7 bases unmatched.

The chain employs TRBV5-4 and TRBJ1-1; D remains unclear. CDR1 is SGHNT and CDR2 is YYREEE in the germline V gene (reference sequence). Trimming stripped 4 bases from V and 3 bases from J, with 10 bases between. The CDR3 spans 13 residues. CDR3 DNA: TGTGCCAGCAGCACAGAAGCTTACACTGAAGCTTTCTTT. Translated: CASSTEAYTEAFF.

This clone appeared a single time. The chain couples TRBV6-5 to TRBJ1-3; D is unclear. The CDR3 sequence is 16 residues long. Trimming cost V 0 bases and J 0 bases, with 9 bases left between them. In germline, CDR1 is MNHEY, CDR2 SVGAGI. CDR3 in amino acids: CASSYSDGFSGNTIYF. CDR3 nucleotide sequence: TGTGCCAGCAGTTACTCGGACGGATTCTCTGGAAACACCATATATTTT.

Only one count was recorded for this clone. This chain links TRBV7-2 with TRBJ1-2; perhaps TRBD1 as D (6 bases). The CDR3 is 14 residues long. Per the germline V gene, CDR1 is SGHTA and CDR2 is FQGNSA. V was pared by 4 bases and J by 4 bases, with 13 bases between. This CDR3 is CASSSDRMSYGYTF. The CDR3 coding sequence is TGTGCCAGCAGCTCGGACAGAATGAGCTATGGCTACACCTTC.

This sequence joins TRBV4-1 and TRBJ1-1, with D possibly matching TRBD1 (6 bases). The germline gives CDR1 MGHRA, CDR2 YSYEKL. With 8 bases removed from V and 3 bases from J, the gap between germline ends came to 13 bases. There are 13 residues in the CDR3. In nucleotides, the CDR3 is TGCGCCAGCGCAACGGGGGCCTACACTGAAGCTTTCTTT. It is translated as CASATGAYTEAFF.

J is TRBJ2-3 and V is TRBV7-6, with D perhaps assigned TRBD1 or TRBD2 (5 bases each). The CDR3 is 15 amino acids. The ends were cut back, 5 bases at V and 3 bases at J, with 15 bases in the middle. Looked up from germline, CDR1 is SGHVS and CDR2 is FNYEAQ. The CDR3: CASSNQGVATDTQYF. In DNA form, the CDR3 reads TGTGCCAGCAGCAATCAAGGGGTAGCGACAGATACGCAGTATTTT.

The rearrangement links TRBV7-9 to TRBJ1-4; TRBD1 matches at 10 bases. With 5 bases clipped from V and 4 bases from J, the junction kept 1 base outside the gene matches. The CDR3 spans 14 residues. Germline loops: CDR1 SEHNR, CDR2 FQNEAQ (reference sequence). The CDR3 loop is CASSRDRGNEKLFF. The CDR3 DNA reads as TGTGCCAGCAGCCGGGACAGGGGTAATGAAAAACTGTTTTTT.

This CDR3 is CASNDRNYGYTF. The CDR3 bases are TGTGCCAGCAACGACAGGAACTATGGCTACACCTTC. V and J are TRBV6-5 and TRBJ1-2, with a tentative D call TRBD1 (6 bases). The CDR3 is made up of 12 amino acids. CDR1 MNHEY and CDR2 SVGAGI come from the germline V gene. V was pared by 7 bases and J by 2 bases, with 8 bases between.

The V and J genes are TRBV19 and TRBJ1-4, with D possibly being TRBD1 (5 bases). The CDR3 loop spans 15 amino acids. CDR1 is LNHDA and CDR2 is SQIVND in the germline V gene (reference sequence). The V and J ends lost 4 bases and 1 base respectively, with 10 bases between them. CDR3 residues: CASSSGRGTNEKLFF. The CDR3 DNA is TGTGCCAGTAGTAGCGGGAGGGGAACTAATGAAAAACTGTTTTTT.

V gene TRBV10-3 combines with J gene TRBJ1-2; D call uncertain. The CDR3 loop spans 14 amino acids. The V gene's germline CDR1 is ENHRY and CDR2 SYGVKD. Trimming shortened V by 2 bases and J by 2 bases, and 9 bases separated the two germline ends. The DNA of the CDR3 is TGTGCCATCAGTGAGGGGAGTCTAAACTATGGCTACACCTTC. Translation gives CAISEGSLNYGYTF.

V gene TRBV2 combines with J gene TRBJ2-7; D remains ambiguous. With 2 bases removed from V and 6 bases from J, the gap between germline ends came to 11 bases. Per germline, CDR1 SNHLY and CDR2 FYNNEI. The CDR3 is made up of 13 amino acids. CDR3 loop: CASSENLLGEQYF. The CDR3 DNA is TGTGCCAGCAGTGAAAATCTGTTGGGCGAGCAGTACTTC.

V and J are TRBV7-8 and TRBJ1-1; no reliable D call. The CDR3 has 14 amino acids. The germline V and J ends were trimmed by 2 bases and 6 bases, with 13 bases remaining between them. Germline V gene sequence: CDR1 SGHVS, CDR2 FQNEAQ. The CDR3, as DNA: TGTGCCAGCAGCTTAAGCTCACATGGGGCTGAAGCTTTCTTT. Translated: CASSLSSHGAEAFF.

V is TRBV2 and J is TRBJ2-3, with 9 bases lining up with TRBD1. CDR1 is SNHLY, CDR2 FYNNEI, per germline. J was trimmed by 5 bases and V by 6 bases; bases with no gene match: 12. CDR3 length: 16 residues. In DNA, the CDR3 is TGTGCCAGCAGGGCGATGGACAGGGGTCGGTTAGATACGCAGTATTTT. Residues: CASRAMDRGRLDTQYF.